The 5 T cell receptor beta chains presented below share a single source sample, sequenced in a study of T cells in Graves' hyperthyroidism and ophthalmopathy. TCR beta CDR3 sequences were amplified from RNA transcripts. The HTBI primer set served for first-round RT-PCR of the TCR CDR3. TCRdb passed the multiplex PCR reads through MiXCR, listing each CDR3 protein once. Among hundreds of thousands of distinct CDR3 sequences, about 45% were seen once, and the ten largest hold less than 9.5%. The sequencing input was peripheral blood or thyroid tissue (not recorded which). The receptors stem from an adult man with Graves' disease, either hyperthyroidism or ophthalmopathy (not recorded which).

This clonotype was counted ten times or more. The J gene is TRBJ1-2, the V gene TRBV10-3, with D unclear. The CDR3 is made up of 13 amino acids. The germline gives CDR1 ENHRY, CDR2 SYGVKD. The V end lost 7 bases, the J end lost 6 bases, and 15 bases lay between the germline ends. The CDR3 DNA sequence: TGTGCCATCATGGCGGGCCAGTTGGATGGCTACACCTTC. It encodes CAIMAGQLDGYTF.

This clonotype occurred once. The chain links TRBV7-9 to TRBJ2-5; TRBD2 matches at 15 bases. This CDR3 has 18 residues. V dropped 6 bases and J dropped 4; count of bases not matched to a gene: 12. Germline CDR1 reads SEHNR; CDR2 reads FQNEAQ (reference sequence). The CDR3 region is CASRPGLAGGFSGETQYF. CDR3 in DNA: TGTGCCAGCAGACCCGGACTAGCGGGGGGGTTCAGTGGAGAGACCCAGTACTTC.

For this clonotype: The conserved final phenylalanine or tryptophan is absent from the CDR3, which likely points to a read error. No DNA is shown, since the ends of the CDR3 on it are uncertain; the CDR3 is the one TCRdb lists. The V call is TRBV2, the J call TRBJ1-4; whether TRBD1, the table's D call, matches the DNA was not checked. Germline V lookup: CDR1 SNHLY, CDR2 FYNNEI. The CDR3 is 9 amino acids in total, end residues counted. CDR3 residues: CASSALSTG.

This clonotype was observed many times. The chain couples TRBV7-9 to TRBJ1-1; D unresolved. Germline CDR1 reads SEHNR; CDR2 reads FQNEAQ (reference sequence). The CDR3 covers 12 residues. V was clipped by 4 bases and J by 2 bases, with 5 bases between them. CDR3 region: CASSSTNTEAFF. For the CDR3, the DNA is TGTGCCAGCAGCTCTACAAACACTGAAGCTTTCTTT.

V and J are TRBV20-1 and TRBJ1-2; D gene unclear. This CDR3 has 13 amino acids. Germline V gene lookup returns CDR1 DFQATT and CDR2 SNEGSKA (reference sequence). Trimming removed 0 bases from V and 5 bases from J, with 10 bases in between. CDR3 sequence reads: CSARETGVYGYTF. CDR3 in DNA: TGCAGTGCTAGAGAGACGGGAGTTTATGGCTACACCTTC.